This T cell receptor (beta chain) was recorded in a study of blood T cell repertoires in COVID-19. Overall study context: Sites in the United States, Italy and Spain provided acute and convalescent COVID-19 samples.

Per the original methods: Reference gene primer amplification yielded estimated nucleated cell counts. TCRdb's copy holds only in-frame clones and misses some; the assay was immunoSEQ multiplex PCR. The V and J calls and the clone size are those of that table, but D and trimming were determined from the DNA. The sample holds hundreds of thousands of clones, about 89% seen once. The CDR3 is 16 amino acids. V lost 0 bases to trimming and J lost 8 bases; unmatched junction nucleotides: 7. Germline lookup yields CDR1 LNHNV and CDR2 YYDKDF (reference sequence). V usage is TRBV15 and J usage is TRBJ2-1; 10 nucleotides match TRBD2. Sequencing input: peripheral blood. The TCR was taken from a man in his 60s who had recovered from COVID-19. DNA of the CDR3: TGTGCCACCAGCAGAGATACGGGGACTAGCGTCTATGAGCAGTTCTTC. It codes for CATSRDTGTSVYEQFF.